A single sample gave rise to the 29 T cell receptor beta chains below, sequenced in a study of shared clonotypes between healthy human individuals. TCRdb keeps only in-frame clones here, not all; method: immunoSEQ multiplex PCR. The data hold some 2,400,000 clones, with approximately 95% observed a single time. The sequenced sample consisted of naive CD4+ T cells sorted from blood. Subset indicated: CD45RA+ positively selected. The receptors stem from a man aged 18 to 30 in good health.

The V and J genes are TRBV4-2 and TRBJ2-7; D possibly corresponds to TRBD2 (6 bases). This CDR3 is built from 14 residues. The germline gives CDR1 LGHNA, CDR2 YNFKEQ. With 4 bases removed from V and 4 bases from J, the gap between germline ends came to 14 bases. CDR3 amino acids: CASSPPGLVYEQYF. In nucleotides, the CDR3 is TGTGCCAGCAGCCCCCCGGGACTGGTTTACGAGCAGTACTTC.

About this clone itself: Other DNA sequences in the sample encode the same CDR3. The CDR3, as DNA: TGTGCCAGCTCACCAGTCTATGGGGAGGAGACCCAGTACTTC. Amino acids: CASSPVYGEETQYF. V and J are TRBV18 and TRBJ2-5; D may be TRBD2 (5 bases). This CDR3 has 14 residues. The V gene's germline CDR1 is KGHSH and CDR2 LQKENI. Trimming cost V 2 bases and J 5 bases, with 12 bases left between them. Using reference TRBV18 and TRBJ2-5 for the parts outside the CDR3, the full variable domain is NAGVMQNPRHLVRRRGQEARLRCSPMKGHSHVYWYRQLPEEGLKFMVYLQKENIIDESGMPKERFSAEFPKEGPSILRIQQVVRGDSAAYFCASSPVYGEETQYFGPGTRLLVL.

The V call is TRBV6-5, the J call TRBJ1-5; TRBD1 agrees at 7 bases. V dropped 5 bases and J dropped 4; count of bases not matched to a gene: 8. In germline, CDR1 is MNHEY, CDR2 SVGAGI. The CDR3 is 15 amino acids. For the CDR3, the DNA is TGTGCCAGCAGTCCCAACAGGGGCACTAATCAGCCCCAGCATTTT. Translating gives CASSPNRGTNQPQHF.

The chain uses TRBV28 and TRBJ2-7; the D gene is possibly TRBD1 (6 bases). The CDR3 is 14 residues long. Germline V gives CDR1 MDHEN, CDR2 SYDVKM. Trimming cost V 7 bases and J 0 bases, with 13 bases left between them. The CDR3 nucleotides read TGTGCCAGCAAAGAAACAGGGAGCTCCTACGAGCAGTACTTC. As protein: CASKETGSSYEQYF.

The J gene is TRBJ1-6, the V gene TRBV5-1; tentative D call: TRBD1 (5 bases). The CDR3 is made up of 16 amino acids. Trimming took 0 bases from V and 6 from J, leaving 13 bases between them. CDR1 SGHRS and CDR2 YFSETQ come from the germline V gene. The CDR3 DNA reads TGCGCCAGCAGCTTGGACCAGGGAAACACTAATTCACCCCTCCACTTT. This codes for CASSLDQGNTNSPLHF.

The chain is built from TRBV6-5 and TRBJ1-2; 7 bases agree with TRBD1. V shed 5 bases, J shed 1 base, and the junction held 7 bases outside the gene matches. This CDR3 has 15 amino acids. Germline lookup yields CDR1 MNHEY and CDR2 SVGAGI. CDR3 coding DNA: TGTGCCAGCAGTAGGGGACAGAAAATTAACTATGGCTACACCTTC. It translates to CASSRGQKINYGYTF.

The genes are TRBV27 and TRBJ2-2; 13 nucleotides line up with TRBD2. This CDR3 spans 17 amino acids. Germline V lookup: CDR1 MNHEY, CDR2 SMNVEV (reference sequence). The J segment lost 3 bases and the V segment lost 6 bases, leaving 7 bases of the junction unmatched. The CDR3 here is CASSRTSGGPDTGELFF. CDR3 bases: TGTGCCAGCAGCCGGACTAGCGGGGGCCCAGACACCGGGGAGCTGTTTTTT.

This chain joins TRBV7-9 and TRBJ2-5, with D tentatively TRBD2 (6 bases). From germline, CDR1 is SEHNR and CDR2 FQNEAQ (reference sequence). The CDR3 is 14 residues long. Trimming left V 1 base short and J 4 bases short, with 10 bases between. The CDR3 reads CASSLGKGGETQYF. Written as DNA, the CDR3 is TGTGCCAGCAGCTTAGGAAAGGGAGGAGAGACCCAGTACTTC.

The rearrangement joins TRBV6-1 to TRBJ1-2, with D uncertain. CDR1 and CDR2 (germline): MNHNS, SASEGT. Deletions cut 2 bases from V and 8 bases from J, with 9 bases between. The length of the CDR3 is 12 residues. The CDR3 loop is CASSERPGGYTF. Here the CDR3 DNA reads TGTGCCAGCAGTGAAAGGCCGGGAGGCTACACCTTC.

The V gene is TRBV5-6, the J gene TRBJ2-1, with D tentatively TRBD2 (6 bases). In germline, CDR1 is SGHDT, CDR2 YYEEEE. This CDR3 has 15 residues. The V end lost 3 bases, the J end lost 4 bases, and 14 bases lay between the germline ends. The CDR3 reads CASSSGTLFYNEQFF. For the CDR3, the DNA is TGTGCCAGCAGCTCCGGGACTTTATTTTACAATGAGCAGTTCTTC.

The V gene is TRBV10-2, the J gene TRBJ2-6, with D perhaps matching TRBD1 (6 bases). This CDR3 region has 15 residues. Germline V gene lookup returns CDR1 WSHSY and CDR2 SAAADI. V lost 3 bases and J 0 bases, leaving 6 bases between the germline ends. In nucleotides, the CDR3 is TGCGCCAGCAGTGAACAGGGCTCTGGGGCCAACGTCCTGACTTTC. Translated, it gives CASSEQGSGANVLTF.

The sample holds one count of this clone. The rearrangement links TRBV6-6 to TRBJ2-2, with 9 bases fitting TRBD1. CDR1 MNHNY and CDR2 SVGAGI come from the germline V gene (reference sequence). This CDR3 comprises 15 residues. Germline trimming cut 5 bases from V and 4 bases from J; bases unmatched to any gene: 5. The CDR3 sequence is CASSTGGRVTGELFF. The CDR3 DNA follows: TGTGCCAGCAGTACAGGGGGCAGAGTCACCGGGGAGCTGTTTTTT.

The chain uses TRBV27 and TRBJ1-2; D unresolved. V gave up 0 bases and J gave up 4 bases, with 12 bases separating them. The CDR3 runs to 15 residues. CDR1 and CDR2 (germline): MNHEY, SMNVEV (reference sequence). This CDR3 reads CASSLSGGKGYGYTF. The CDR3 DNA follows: TGTGCCAGCAGTTTATCGGGCGGTAAGGGCTATGGCTACACCTTC.

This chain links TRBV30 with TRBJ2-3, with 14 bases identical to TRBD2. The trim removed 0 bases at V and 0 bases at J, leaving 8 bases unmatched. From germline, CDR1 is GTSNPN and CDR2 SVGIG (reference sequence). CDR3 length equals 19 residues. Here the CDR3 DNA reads TGTGCCTGGAGTGTTTGGCGGACTAGCGGGGGGTTAAGCACAGATACGCAGTATTTT. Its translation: CAWSVWRTSGGLSTDTQYF.

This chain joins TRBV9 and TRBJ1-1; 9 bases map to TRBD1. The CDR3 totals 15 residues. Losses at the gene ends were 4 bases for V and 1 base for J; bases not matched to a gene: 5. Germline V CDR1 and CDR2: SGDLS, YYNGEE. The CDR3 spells CASSKQQGANTEAFF. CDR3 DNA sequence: TGTGCCAGCAGCAAACAACAGGGGGCGAACACTGAAGCTTTCTTT.

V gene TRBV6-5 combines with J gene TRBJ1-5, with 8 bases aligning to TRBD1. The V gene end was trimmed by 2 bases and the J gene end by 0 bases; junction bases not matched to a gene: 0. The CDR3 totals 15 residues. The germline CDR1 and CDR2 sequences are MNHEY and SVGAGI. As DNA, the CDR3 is TGTGCCAGCAGTTACGACAGGGGTAGCAATCAGCCCCAGCATTTT. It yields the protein CASSYDRGSNQPQHF.

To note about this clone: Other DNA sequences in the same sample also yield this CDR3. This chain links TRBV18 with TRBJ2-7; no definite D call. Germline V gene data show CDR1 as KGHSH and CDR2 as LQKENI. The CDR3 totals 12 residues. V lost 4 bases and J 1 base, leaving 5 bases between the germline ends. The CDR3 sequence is CASSLESYEQYF. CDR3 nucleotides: TGTGCCAGCTCACTCGAGTCCTACGAGCAGTACTTC. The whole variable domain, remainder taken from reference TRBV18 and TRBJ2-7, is NAGVMQNPRHLVRRRGQEARLRCSPMKGHSHVYWYRQLPEEGLKFMVYLQKENIIDESGMPKERFSAEFPKEGPSILRIQQVVRGDSAAYFCASSLESYEQYFGPGTRLTVT.

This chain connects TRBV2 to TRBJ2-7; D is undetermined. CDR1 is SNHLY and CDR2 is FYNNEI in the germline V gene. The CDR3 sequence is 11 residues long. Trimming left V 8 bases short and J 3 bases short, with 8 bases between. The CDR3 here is CASHIGYEQYF. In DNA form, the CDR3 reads TGTGCCAGCCACATAGGCTACGAGCAGTACTTC.

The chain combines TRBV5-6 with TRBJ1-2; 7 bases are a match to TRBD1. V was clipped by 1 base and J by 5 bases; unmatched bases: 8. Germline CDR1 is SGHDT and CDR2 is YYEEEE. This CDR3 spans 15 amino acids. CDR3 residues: CASSLPGTELYGYTF. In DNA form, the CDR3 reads TGTGCCAGCAGCTTGCCTGGGACAGAACTATATGGCTACACCTTC.

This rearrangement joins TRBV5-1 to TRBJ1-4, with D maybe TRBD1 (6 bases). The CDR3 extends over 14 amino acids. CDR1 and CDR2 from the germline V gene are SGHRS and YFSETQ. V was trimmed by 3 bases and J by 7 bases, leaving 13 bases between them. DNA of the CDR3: TGCGCCAGCAGCTCGAGCGGGGGCGGTGAAAAACTGTTTTTT. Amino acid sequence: CASSSSGGGEKLFF.

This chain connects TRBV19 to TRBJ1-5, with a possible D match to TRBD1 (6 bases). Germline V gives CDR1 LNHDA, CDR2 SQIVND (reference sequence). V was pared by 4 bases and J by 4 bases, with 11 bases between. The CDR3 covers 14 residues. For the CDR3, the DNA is TGTGCCAGTAGTACACAGGGACCAAATCAGCCCCAGCATTTT. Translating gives CASSTQGPNQPQHF. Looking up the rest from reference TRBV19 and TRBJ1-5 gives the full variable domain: DGGITQSPKYLFRKEGQNVTLSCEQNLNHDAMYWYRQDPGQGLRLIYYSQIVNDFQKGDIAEGYSVSREKKESFPLTVTSAQKNPTAFYLCASSTQGPNQPQHFGDGTRLSIL.

The CDR3 region has the DNA TGCGCCAGCAGCAAAGGATGGGAACTTAACTATGGCTACACCTTC. Amino acid sequence: CASSKGWELNYGYTF. The chain couples TRBV5-1 to TRBJ1-2; D not resolved. Germline V lookup: CDR1 SGHRS, CDR2 YFSETQ. The CDR3 sequence is 15 residues long. The V gene lost 4 bases and the J gene lost 1 base, with 14 bases spanning the gap.

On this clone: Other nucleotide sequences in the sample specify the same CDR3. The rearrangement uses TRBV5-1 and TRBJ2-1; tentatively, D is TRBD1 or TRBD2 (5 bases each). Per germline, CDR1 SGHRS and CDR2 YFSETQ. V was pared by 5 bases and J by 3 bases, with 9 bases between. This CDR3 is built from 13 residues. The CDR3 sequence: CASSGDGYNEQFF. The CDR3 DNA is TGCGCCAGCAGTGGGGACGGCTACAATGAGCAGTTCTTC.

CDR3: CASSSLLDRSGRDGYTF. For the CDR3, the DNA is TGTGCCAGCAGTTCCCTCCTCGACCGATCTGGTAGGGATGGCTACACCTTC. The chain combines TRBV28 with TRBJ1-2; no reliable D call. Germline-derived CDR1 and CDR2 are MDHEN and SYDVKM. The CDR3 runs 17 residues. Between the trimmed V and J ends, which lost 4 bases and 6 bases, there was a span of 24 bases.

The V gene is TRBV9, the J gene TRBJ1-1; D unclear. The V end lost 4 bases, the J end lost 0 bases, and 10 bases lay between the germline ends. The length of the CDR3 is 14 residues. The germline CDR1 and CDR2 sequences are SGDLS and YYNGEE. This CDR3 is CASSTGPMNTEAFF. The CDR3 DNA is TGTGCCAGCAGCACCGGACCTATGAACACTGAAGCTTTCTTT.

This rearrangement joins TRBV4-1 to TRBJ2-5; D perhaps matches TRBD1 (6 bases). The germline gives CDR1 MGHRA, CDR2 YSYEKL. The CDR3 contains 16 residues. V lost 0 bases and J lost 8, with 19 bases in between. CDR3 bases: TGCGCCAGCAGCCAAGAATATGATGGGGGCCGGTTTACCCAGTACTTC. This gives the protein CASSQEYDGGRFTQYF.

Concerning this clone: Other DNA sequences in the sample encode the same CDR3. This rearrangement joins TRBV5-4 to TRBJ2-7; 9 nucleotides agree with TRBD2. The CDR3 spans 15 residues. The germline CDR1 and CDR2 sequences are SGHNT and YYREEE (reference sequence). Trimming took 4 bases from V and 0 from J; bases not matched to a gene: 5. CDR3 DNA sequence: TGTGCCAGCAGCCGCGCGGGGGGGCTCTCCTACGAGCAGTACTTC. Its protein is CASSRAGGLSYEQYF.

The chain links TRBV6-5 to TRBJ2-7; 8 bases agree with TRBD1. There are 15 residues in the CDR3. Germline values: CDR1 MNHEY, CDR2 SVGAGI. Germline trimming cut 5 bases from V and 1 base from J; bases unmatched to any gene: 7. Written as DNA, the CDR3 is TGTGCCAGCAGTCCGGACAGGGCGCCGTCCTACGAGCAGTACTTC. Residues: CASSPDRAPSYEQYF.

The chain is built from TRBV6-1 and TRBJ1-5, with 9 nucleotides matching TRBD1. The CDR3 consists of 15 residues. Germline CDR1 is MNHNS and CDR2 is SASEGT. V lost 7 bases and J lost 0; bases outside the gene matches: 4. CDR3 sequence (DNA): TGTGCCAGCACGGCGACAGGGGGTAGCAATCAGCCCCAGCATTTT. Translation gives CASTATGGSNQPQHF.